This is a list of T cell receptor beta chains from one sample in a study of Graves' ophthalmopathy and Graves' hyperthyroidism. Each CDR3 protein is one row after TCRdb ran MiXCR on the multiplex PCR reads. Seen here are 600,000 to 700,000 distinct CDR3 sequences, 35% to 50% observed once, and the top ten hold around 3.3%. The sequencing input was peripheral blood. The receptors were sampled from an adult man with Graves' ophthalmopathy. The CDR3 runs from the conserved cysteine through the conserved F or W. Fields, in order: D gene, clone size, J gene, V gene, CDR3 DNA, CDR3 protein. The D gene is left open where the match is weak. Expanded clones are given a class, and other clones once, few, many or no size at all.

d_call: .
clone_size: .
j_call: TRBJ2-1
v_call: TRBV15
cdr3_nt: TGTGCCACCAGCAGTCCCGGGCGGGGTTTTTACAATGAGCAGTTCTTC
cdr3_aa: CATSSPGRGFYNEQFF

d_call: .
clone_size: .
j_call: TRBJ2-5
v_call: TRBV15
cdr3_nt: TGTGCCACCAGCAGAGACAGGGCCCAGTACTTC
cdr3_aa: CATSRDRAQYF

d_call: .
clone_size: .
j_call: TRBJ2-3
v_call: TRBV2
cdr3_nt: TGTGCCAGCAGCGGGCTAGCCCATACGCAGTATTTT
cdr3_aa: CASSGLAHTQYF

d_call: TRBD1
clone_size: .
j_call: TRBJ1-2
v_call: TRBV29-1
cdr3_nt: TGCAGCGTTGGAGCGGACAGGAACTATGGCTACACCTTC
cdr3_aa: CSVGADRNYGYTF

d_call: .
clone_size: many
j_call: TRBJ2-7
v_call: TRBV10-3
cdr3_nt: TGTGCCAGCAGTGAACCCCCTTCCCACGAGCAGTACTTC
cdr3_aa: CASSEPPSHEQYF

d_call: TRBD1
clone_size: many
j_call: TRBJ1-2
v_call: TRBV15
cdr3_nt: TGTGCCACCAGCAGAGATCGTGGGACAGGGGTTATTAACTATGGCTACACCTTC
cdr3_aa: CATSRDRGTGVINYGYTF

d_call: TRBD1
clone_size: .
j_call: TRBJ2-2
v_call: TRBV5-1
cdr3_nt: TGCGCCAGCAGCTTGGCCTCGGCACAGGGGAGTATGAACACCGGGGAGCTGTTTTTT
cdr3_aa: CASSLASAQGSMNTGELFF

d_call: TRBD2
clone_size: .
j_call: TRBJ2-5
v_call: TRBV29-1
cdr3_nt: TGCAGCGTTGAAGTTGGGGGGGATGGCAATCAGCCCCAGTACTTC
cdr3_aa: CSVEVGGDGNQPQYF

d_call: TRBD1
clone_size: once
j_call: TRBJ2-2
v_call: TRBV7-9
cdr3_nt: TGTGCCAGCAGCTCACAGGGGGCTGGAGGGGTGTCCGGGGAGCTGTTTTTT
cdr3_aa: CASSSQGAGGVSGELFF

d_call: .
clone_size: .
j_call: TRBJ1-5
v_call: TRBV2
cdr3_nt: TGTGCCAGCCGCAAAGGTGGGGACACCAGTAATCAGCCCCAGCATTTT
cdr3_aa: CASRKGGDTSNQPQHF

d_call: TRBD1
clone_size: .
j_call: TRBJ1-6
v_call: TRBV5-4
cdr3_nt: TGTGCCAGCAGCGCGGACAGGTACGATTCACCCCTCCACTTT
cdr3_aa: CASSADRYDSPLHF

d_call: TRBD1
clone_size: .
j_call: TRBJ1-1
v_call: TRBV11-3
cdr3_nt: TGTGCCAGCAGCCCCGGGGACAGGGAATTCACTGAAGCTTTCTTT
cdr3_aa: CASSPGDREFTEAFF

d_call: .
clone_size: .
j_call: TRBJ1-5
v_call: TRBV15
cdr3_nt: TGTGCCACCAGCTCCGGACGGGGAGATGGTCAGCCCCAGCATTTT
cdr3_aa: CATSSGRGDGQPQHF

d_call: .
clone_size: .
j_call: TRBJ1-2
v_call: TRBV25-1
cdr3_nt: TGTGCCAGCAGTGAAGATGTCTTCTATGGCTACACCTTC
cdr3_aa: CASSEDVFYGYTF

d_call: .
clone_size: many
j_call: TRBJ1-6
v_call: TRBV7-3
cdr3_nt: TGTGCCAGCAGTAAACAGGGTGCTAATTCACCCCTCCACTTT
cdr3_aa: CASSKQGANSPLHF

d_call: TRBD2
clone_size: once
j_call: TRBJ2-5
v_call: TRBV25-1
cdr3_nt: TGTGCCAGCAGTGCTAGGCTAGCGGGAGGGGGGGAGACCCAGTACTTC
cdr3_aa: CASSARLAGGGETQYF

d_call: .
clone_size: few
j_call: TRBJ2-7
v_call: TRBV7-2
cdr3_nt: TGTGCCAGCAGCTCCCCAGGGAGGAAGGGGCGAGAGCAGTACTTC
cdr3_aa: CASSSPGRKGREQYF

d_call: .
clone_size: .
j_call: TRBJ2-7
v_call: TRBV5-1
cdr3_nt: TGCGCCAGCAGGAGGGGGGACAGCGACTACGAGCAGTACTTC
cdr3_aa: CASRRGDSDYEQYF

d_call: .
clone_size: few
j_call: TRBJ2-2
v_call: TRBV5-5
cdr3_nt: TGCGCCAGCAGCCAAGAACCGAGCTACGGGGAGCTGTTTTTT
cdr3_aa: CASSQEPSYGELFF

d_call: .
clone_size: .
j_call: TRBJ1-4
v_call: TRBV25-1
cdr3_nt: TGTGCCAGCAGTTTGGACCCCGGGGCTAATGAAAAACTGTTTTTT
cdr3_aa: CASSLDPGANEKLFF

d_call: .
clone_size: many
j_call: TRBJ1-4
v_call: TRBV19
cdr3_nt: TGTGCCAGTACCCCGAGGGGCAGGGATGATGAAAAACTGTTTTTT
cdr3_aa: CASTPRGRDDEKLFF

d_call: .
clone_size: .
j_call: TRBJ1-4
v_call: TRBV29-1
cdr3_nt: TGCAGCGTTGCGCCCGATTCTGGAAAACTGTTTTTT
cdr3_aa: CSVAPDSGKLFF

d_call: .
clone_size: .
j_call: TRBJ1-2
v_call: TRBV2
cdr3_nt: TGTGCCAGCAACTTGGGACGGGTCTCTGGCTACACCTTC
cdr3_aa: CASNLGRVSGYTF

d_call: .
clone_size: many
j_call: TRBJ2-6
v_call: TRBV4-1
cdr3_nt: TGCGCCAGCAGCCAAGGGAGAACGGTCTCTGGGGCCAACGTCCTGACTTTC
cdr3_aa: CASSQGRTVSGANVLTF

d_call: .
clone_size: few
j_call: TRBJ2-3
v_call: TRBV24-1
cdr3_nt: TGTGCCACCAGTGATACAGGCCCAGCAACAGATACGCAGTATTTT
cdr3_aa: CATSDTGPATDTQYF

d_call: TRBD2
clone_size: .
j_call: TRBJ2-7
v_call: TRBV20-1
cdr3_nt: TGCAGTGCCCAGGGATCGACTAGCGGGATATACGAGCAGTACTTC
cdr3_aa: CSAQGSTSGIYEQYF

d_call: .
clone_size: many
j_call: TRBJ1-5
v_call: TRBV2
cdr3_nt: TGTGCCAGCAGTGTACCGGACAGCCACAATCAGCCCCAGCATTTT
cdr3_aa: CASSVPDSHNQPQHF

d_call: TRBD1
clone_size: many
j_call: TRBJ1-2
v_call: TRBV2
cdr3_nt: TGTGCCAGCGGACAGGTGACGAGTGGCTACACCTTC
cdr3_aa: CASGQVTSGYTF

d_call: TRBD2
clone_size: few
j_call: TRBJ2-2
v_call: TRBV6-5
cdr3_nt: TGTGCCAGCAGTTTCGGACTAGCGGGGGCCACCGGGGAGCTGTTTTTT
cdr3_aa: CASSFGLAGATGELFF

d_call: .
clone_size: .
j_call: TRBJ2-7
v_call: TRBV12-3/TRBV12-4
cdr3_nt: TGTGCCAGCAGTTTTCAGGGGTTCTACGAGCAGTACTTC
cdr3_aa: CASSFQGFYEQYF

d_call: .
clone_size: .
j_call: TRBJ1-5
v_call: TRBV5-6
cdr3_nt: TGTGCCAGCAGCACGGCAGGGAGTCTTCAGCCCCAGCATTTT
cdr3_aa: CASSTAGSLQPQHF

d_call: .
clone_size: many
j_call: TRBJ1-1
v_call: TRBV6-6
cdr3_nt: TGTGCCAGCAGTTACTCGATATCCGAAACTGAAGCTTTCTTT
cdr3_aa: CASSYSISETEAFF

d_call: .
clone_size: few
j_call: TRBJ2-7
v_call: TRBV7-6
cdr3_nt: TGTGCCAGCAGCCCACTCCAGGGGGGGATGATTCTCGGGGGGGCCTACGAGCAGTACTTC
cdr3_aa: CASSPLQGGMILGGAYEQYF

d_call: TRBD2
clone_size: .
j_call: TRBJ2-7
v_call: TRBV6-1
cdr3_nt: TGTGCCAGCAGTACCCTTCAGTTAGCGGGAGAGGGGTACGAGCAGTACTTC
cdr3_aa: CASSTLQLAGEGYEQYF

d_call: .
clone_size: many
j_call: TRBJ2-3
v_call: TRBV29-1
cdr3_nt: TGCAGCTTCGAACACGGAAGGTCGCAGTATTTT
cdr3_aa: CSFEHGRSQYF

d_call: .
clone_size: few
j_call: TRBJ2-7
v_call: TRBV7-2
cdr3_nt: TGTGCCAGCAGCCGCTCGGGGAAAAGTATCTACGAGCAGTACTTC
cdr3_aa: CASSRSGKSIYEQYF

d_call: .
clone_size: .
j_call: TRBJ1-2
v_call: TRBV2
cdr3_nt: TGTGCCAGCAGTGAAGCGCATGAGGACGGCTACACCTTC
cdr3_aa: CASSEAHEDGYTF

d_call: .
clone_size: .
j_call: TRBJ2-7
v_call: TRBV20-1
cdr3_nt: TGCAGTGCTAGAGATGATGGGGTCTACGAGCAGTACTTC
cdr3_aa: CSARDDGVYEQYF

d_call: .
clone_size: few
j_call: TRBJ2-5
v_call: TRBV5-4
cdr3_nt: TGTGCCAGCAGCTTTTATGTTCGGGACCCGGACTCGGAGACCCAGTACTTC
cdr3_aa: CASSFYVRDPDSETQYF

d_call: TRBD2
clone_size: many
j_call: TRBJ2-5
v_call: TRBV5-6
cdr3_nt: TGTGCCAGCAGCCGGCGGGGGGGGACCCAGTACTTC
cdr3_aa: CASSRRGGTQYF

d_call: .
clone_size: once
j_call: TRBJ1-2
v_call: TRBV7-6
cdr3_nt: TGTGCCAGCAGCCCGAGGGCAGGGGAATTAAAGTTC
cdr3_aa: CASSPRAGELKF

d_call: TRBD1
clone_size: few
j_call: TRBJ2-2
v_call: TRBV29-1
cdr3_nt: TGCAGCGTTCCCGTCCCGGGACAGGGTTCCGGGGAGCTGTTTTTT
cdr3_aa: CSVPVPGQGSGELFF

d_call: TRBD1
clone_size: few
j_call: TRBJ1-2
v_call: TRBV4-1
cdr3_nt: TGCGCCAGCGGTCATGGGACAGGGCAAGGGTATGGCTACACCTTC
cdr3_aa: CASGHGTGQGYGYTF

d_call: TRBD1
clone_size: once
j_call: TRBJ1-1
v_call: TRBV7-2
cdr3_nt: TGTGCCAGCAGCTTAGGGGGGGACAGGGGTGAAGCTTTCTTT
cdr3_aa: CASSLGGDRGEAFF

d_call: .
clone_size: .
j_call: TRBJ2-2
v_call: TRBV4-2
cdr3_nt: TGTGCCAGCAGCCAAAACCGCGGGGAGCTGTTTTTT
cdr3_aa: CASSQNRGELFF

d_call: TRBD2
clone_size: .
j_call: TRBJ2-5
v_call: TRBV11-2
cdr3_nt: TGTGCCAGCAGCTTAGGTCCTATAGCGGGGGAAGAAGAGACCCAGTACTTC
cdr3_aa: CASSLGPIAGEEETQYF

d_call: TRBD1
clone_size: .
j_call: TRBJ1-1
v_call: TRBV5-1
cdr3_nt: TGCGCCAGCAGCTCCGGGACAGTGGACACTGAAGCTTTCTTT
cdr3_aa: CASSSGTVDTEAFF

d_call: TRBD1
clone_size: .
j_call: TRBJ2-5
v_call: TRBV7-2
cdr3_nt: TGTGTCAGCAGCCAGGGGGACAGCCATGAGACCCAGTACTTC
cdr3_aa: CVSSQGDSHETQYF

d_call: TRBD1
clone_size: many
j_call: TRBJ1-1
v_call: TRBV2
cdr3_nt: TGTGCCAGCAGTGACAGGGGGGTAATGAACACTGAAGCTTTCTTT
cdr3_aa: CASSDRGVMNTEAFF

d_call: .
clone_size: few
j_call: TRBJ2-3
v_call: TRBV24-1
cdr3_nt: TGTGCCACCAGTGATCCCCGACAGGTCACAGATACGCAGTATTTT
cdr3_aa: CATSDPRQVTDTQYF

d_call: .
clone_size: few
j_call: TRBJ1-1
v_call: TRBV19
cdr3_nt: TGTGCCAGTAGCGGATGGGCGCGGCAGCCTACTGAAGCTTTCTTT
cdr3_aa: CASSGWARQPTEAFF

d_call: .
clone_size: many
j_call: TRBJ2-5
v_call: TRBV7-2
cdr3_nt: TGTGCCAGCAGCTGGGGGACGGTAGTCCAAGAGACCCAGTACTTC
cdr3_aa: CASSWGTVVQETQYF

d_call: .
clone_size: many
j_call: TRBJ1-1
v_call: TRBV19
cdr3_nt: TGTGCCGCAACGCGGGGAACTGAAGCTTTCTTT
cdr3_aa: CAATRGTEAFF

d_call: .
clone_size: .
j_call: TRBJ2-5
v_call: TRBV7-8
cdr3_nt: TGTGCCAGCAGCTTAGTAGGGGATTGGGAGACCCAGTACTTC
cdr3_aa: CASSLVGDWETQYF